This note documents a single TCR beta chain sequence. Sequencing used immunoSEQ multiplex PCR; TCRdb keeps in-frame clones, though not all of them. Of 250,000 to 350,000 clones in the sample, 88% are singletons; the top ten hold over 2%. CDR3 length equals 17 residues. In germline, CDR1 is SGHNT, CDR2 YENEEA. Trimming cost V 5 bases and J 10 bases; bases outside gene matches: 11. This sample was taken from a study of blood T cell repertoires in COVID-19. As for the study in general: Sources were T cells, B-cell-depleted T cells, or PBMCs; the material itself was cDNA or gDNA.

This chain links TRBV11-3 with TRBJ2-1, with 16 nucleotides matching TRBD2. The source is a woman aged 55 to 70 in a cohort exposed to, infected with or recovered from COVID-19 (not recorded which). Input material: PBMCs or T cells enriched from blood (not recorded which). DNA for the CDR3: TGTGCCAGCAGCCCGAACCGGGGACTAGCGGGAGGGGGGGAGCAGTTCTTC. As protein: CASSPNRGLAGGGEQFF.